Listed below are T cell receptor beta chains from one sample, sequenced in a study of beta chain features in type 1 diabetes. Sequenced by immunoSEQ multiplex PCR; TCRdb stores in-frame clones only, minus some. This table has 120,000 to 150,000 clones, 10% to 15% appearing once. Material: central memory CD4+ T cells from blood. Receptor source: a young man with type 1 diabetes. Both conserved end residues are part of each CDR3. The D gene is left open where the match is weak. Size is stated for part of the rows, as once, few or many counts, or as a class when the clone is expanded.

clone size	J gene	V gene	D gene	CDR3 protein	CDR3 DNA
few	TRBJ2-1	TRBV18	TRBD2	CASSPSGVAGPNEQFF	TGTGCCAGCTCACCCTCCGGGGTAGCGGGCCCCAATGAGCAGTTCTTC
.	TRBJ2-5	TRBV10-2	TRBD2	CASRSTGGLGETQYF	TGCGCCAGCAGGAGTACGGGGGGGCTAGGAGAGACCCAGTACTTC
.	TRBJ2-7	TRBV6-5	.	CASSTTYEQYF	TGTGCCAGCAGCACTACCTACGAGCAGTACTTC
.	TRBJ2-5	TRBV29-1	TRBD2	CSVPGLAGVQETQYF	TGCAGCGTCCCCGGGCTAGCGGGGGTCCAAGAGACCCAGTACTTC
.	TRBJ2-7	TRBV6-5	.	CASSYRTTAYEQYF	TGTGCCAGCAGTTATCGGACAACAGCCTACGAGCAGTACTTC
.	TRBJ2-5	TRBV19	.	CASSKQETQYF	TGTGCCAGTAGTAAGCAAGAGACCCAGTACTTC
few	TRBJ2-1	TRBV2	TRBD1	CASSKRQGDRGEQFF	TGTGCCAGCAGTAAGAGACAGGGGGATAGGGGTGAGCAGTTCTTC
.	TRBJ1-1	TRBV7-2	.	CASSYRVGNTEAFF	TGTGCCAGCAGTTACAGGGTTGGGAACACTGAAGCTTTCTTT
.	TRBJ1-1	TRBV5-1	.	CASSPGGHETEAFF	TGCGCCAGCAGCCCGGGGGGCCACGAGACTGAAGCTTTCTTT
few	TRBJ2-5	TRBV5-4	.	CASSLEVGQETQYF	TGTGCCAGCAGCTTGGAAGTGGGACAAGAGACCCAGTACTTC
few	TRBJ2-1	TRBV7-8	TRBD2	CASSPGTSGLVGQFF	TGTGCCAGCAGCCCCGGGACTAGCGGCCTCGTTGGGCAGTTCTTC
few	TRBJ2-3	TRBV6-5	.	CASSPAGTDTQYF	TGTGCCAGCAGTCCCGCGGGCACAGATACGCAGTATTTT
.	TRBJ2-7	TRBV10-1	TRBD1	CASSESGTVPYEQYF	TGCGCCAGCAGTGAGTCCGGGACAGTCCCCTACGAGCAGTACTTC
.	TRBJ1-5	TRBV27	TRBD1	CASSTQGANQPQHF	TGTGCCAGCAGTACACAGGGGGCGAATCAGCCCCAGCATTTT
.	TRBJ1-4	TRBV4-1	.	CASSPRTDLGEKLFF	TGCGCCAGCAGCCCCCGGACAGACCTGGGTGAAAAACTGTTTTTT
few	TRBJ2-5	TRBV6-1	TRBD2	CASSEEAVAGGVRETQYF	TGTGCCAGCAGCGAAGAGGCGGTAGCGGGGGGGGTAAGAGAGACCCAGTACTTC
many	TRBJ2-5	TRBV29-1	TRBD1	CSVDQGEETQYF	TGCAGCGTTGACCAGGGGGAAGAGACCCAGTACTTC
.	TRBJ1-4	TRBV10-1	.	CASSESITGKLFF	TGCGCCAGCAGTGAGTCGATAACCGGAAAACTGTTTTTT
few	TRBJ2-1	TRBV7-3	.	CASSLIPGGNFYNEQFF	TGTGCCAGCAGCTTAATTCCAGGGGGGAATTTCTACAATGAGCAGTTCTTC
.	TRBJ2-7	TRBV27	.	CASRVRYDSYEQYF	TGTGCCAGCAGAGTACGGTATGACTCCTACGAGCAGTACTTC
few	TRBJ1-3	TRBV14	.	CASSPFDNPGVTIYF	TGTGCCAGCAGCCCCTTCGACAACCCGGGCGTAACCATATATTTT
.	TRBJ2-5	TRBV4-1	.	CASSPGGIQETQYF	TGCGCCAGCAGCCCCGGCGGCATCCAAGAGACCCAGTACTTC
few	TRBJ1-1	TRBV20-1	.	CSAWGETEAFF	TGCAGTGCTTGGGGGGAGACTGAAGCTTTCTTT
.	TRBJ1-5	TRBV29-1	.	CSVEMVGYSNQPQHF	TGCAGCGTTGAAATGGTGGGATATAGCAATCAGCCCCAGCATTTT
few	TRBJ2-7	TRBV7-9	.	CASSFAGPPYEQYF	TGTGCCAGCAGCTTTGCGGGGCCCCCCTACGAGCAGTACTTC
.	TRBJ1-6	TRBV28	.	CASSLGPNSGLHF	TGTGCCAGCAGTTTAGGACCCAACTCCGGCCTCCACTTT
.	TRBJ1-3	TRBV29-1	.	CSVAAQLSGNTIYF	TGCAGCGTCGCCGCGCAACTCTCTGGAAACACCATATATTTT
.	TRBJ2-1	TRBV11-2	.	CASSLAGSGPTNEQFF	TGTGCCAGCAGCTTAGCAGGGAGCGGCCCCACCAATGAGCAGTTCTTC
.	TRBJ1-5	TRBV9	.	CASSVESSGQPQHF	TGTGCCAGCAGCGTAGAGTCAAGCGGGCAGCCCCAGCATTTT
.	TRBJ2-2	TRBV6-1	TRBD2	CASSEFSGLAGVPGELFF	TGTGCCAGCAGTGAATTTTCTGGACTAGCGGGGGTACCCGGGGAGCTGTTTTTT
.	TRBJ2-1	TRBV9	TRBD2	CASSVGASGAYNEQFF	TGTGCCAGCAGCGTAGGAGCTAGCGGGGCGTACAATGAGCAGTTCTTC
few	TRBJ2-7	TRBV6-6	.	CASSYMRGYEQYF	TGTGCCAGCAGTTATATGCGTGGTTACGAGCAGTACTTC
.	TRBJ1-2	TRBV23-1	.	CASSQLGILDYGYTF	TGCGCCAGCAGTCAGTTAGGGATACTTGACTATGGCTACACCTTC
.	TRBJ1-1	TRBV13	TRBD1	CASSRNRGLSTEAFF	TGTGCCAGCAGCCGAAACAGGGGGCTCTCCACTGAAGCTTTCTTT
few	TRBJ1-1	TRBV6-6	TRBD1	CASSLTGQGKAFF	TGTGCCAGCAGTTTGACCGGACAGGGGAAAGCTTTCTTT
many	TRBJ1-2	TRBV29-1	.	CSGGDYGYTF	TGCAGCGGCGGGGACTATGGCTACACCTTC
.	TRBJ2-3	TRBV5-8	TRBD2	CASSLSLAQDTQYF	TGTGCCAGCAGCTTGTCACTAGCGCAAGATACGCAGTATTTT
few	TRBJ2-3	TRBV6-6	TRBD2	CASTPGTSGRTDTQYF	TGTGCCAGCACCCCAGGGACTAGCGGTCGGACAGATACGCAGTATTTT
few	TRBJ1-1	TRBV6-1	.	CASSDPAGRTEAFF	TGTGCCAGCAGTGACCCGGCAGGCCGTACTGAAGCTTTCTTT
few	TRBJ2-1	TRBV18	.	CASSPPGSSYNEQFF	TGTGCCAGCTCACCACCGGGGAGTTCCTACAATGAGCAGTTCTTC
few	TRBJ1-2	TRBV6-5	.	CASSTGRYGYTF	TGTGCCAGCAGTACAGGCCGATATGGCTACACCTTC
few	TRBJ2-5	TRBV7-6	TRBD1	CASSRGQGETQYF	TGTGCCAGCAGCCGGGGACAGGGAGAGACCCAGTACTTC
.	TRBJ2-7	TRBV6-5	.	CASSGGGMTHF	TGTGCCAGCAGTGGAGGGGGCATGACCCACTTC